This TCR beta chain was identified during a study of T cell responses to AZD1222 COVID-19 vaccine. Sequencing used immunoSEQ multiplex PCR; TCRdb keeps in-frame clones, though not all of them. The sample carries approximately 73,000 clones, nearly 85% recorded once. As regards this clone: The antigen remains unidentified.

The CDR3 covers 15 residues. Germline CDR1 reads SGHAT; CDR2 reads FQNNGV. The trim removed 7 bases at V and 6 bases at J, leaving 14 bases unmatched. Study-level findings and limits: The repertoires were collected only after the peak T cell response. Baseline testing showed seropositivity in only six or seven AZD1222 recipients.

The starting material was peripheral blood, obtained on day 0 of AZD1222 vaccination. The sequence derives from an adult in good health. This chain connects TRBV11-2 to TRBJ2-7; 8 bases line up with TRBD2. CDR3 region: CASTPGAGVFLEQYF. For the CDR3, the DNA is TGTGCCAGCACCCCGGGAGCGGGAGTCTTCCTCGAGCAGTACTTC.